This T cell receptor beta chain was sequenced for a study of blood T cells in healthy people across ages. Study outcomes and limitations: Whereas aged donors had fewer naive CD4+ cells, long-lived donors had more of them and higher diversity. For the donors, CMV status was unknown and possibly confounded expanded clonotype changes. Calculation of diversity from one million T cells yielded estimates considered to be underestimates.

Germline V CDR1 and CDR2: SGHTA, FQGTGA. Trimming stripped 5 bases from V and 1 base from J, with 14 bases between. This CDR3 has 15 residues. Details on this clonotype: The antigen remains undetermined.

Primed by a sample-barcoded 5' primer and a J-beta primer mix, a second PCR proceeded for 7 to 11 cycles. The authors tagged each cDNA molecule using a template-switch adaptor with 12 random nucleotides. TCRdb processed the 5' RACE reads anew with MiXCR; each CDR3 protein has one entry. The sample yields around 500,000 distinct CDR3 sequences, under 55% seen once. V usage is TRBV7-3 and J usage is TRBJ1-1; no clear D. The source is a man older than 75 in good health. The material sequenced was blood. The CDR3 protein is CASSLLTPPNTEAFF. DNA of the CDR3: TGTGCCAGCAGCCTCCTTACACCCCCGAACACTGAAGCTTTCTTT. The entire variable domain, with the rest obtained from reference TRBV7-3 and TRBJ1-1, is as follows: GAGVSQTPSNKVTEKGKYVELRCDPISGHTALYWYRQSLGQGPEFLIYFQGTGAADDSGLPNDRFFAVRPEGSVSTLKIQRTERGDSAVYLCASSLLTPPNTEAFFGQGTRLTVV.